This entry features one TCR beta chain sequence. With the 5' RACE reads reprocessed, TCRdb shows one record per CDR3 protein and no DNA. The sample holds 420,000 or so distinct CDR3 sequences. One blood sample of approximately 2.7 ml was taken from each donor. These data come from a study of monozygotic twins with inflammatory bowel disease. The length of the CDR3 is 20 residues. Germline values: CDR1 LGHNA, CDR2 YSLEER. Sequencing used blood. V usage is TRBV4-3 and J usage is TRBJ2-1; with no DNA, the TCRdb D assignment of TRBD1 cannot be verified. The TCR was taken from a human donor with ulcerative colitis or Crohn's disease, or a healthy co-twin of an affected twin (not recorded which). CDR3 in amino acids: CASSQAGTHRASSSYNEQFF.